This TCR beta chain stems from a study of response to subunit inactivated influenza vaccine. V was pared by 6 bases and J by 0 bases, with 9 bases between. CDR3 length equals 15 residues. Germline CDR1 is MNHEY and CDR2 is SMNVEV (reference sequence). This clonotype was counted only a few times. What it binds is unknown. TCRdb reanalysed the RT-PCR reads using MiXCR and keeps one entry per CDR3 protein. Among 500,000 or so distinct CDR3 sequences listed, approximately 11% were seen once. Regarding the study as a whole: A suggestion made by the authors is that each seasonal influenza vaccination recruits few new T cells.

This sample comprised PBMCs from blood, obtained roughly 48 days after vaccination. The TCR comes from a man in his forties or fifties who received an inactivated influenza vaccine. This chain links TRBV27 with TRBJ2-6; D gene unclear. The CDR3 reads CASSSPVSGANVLTF. The CDR3 DNA reads TGTGCCAGCAGCTCCCCCGTCTCTGGGGCCAACGTCCTGACTTTC.